This T cell receptor beta chain is from a study of T cells after yellow fever vaccination. Making TCR cDNA involved 5'RACE template switching, which added UMIs and a universal primer site. TCRdb fed the 5' RACE reads into MiXCR, producing one record per CDR3 protein. The sample records 550,000 or so distinct CDR3 sequences, 15% to 20% being singletons. Trimming shortened V by 1 base and J by 0 bases, and 13 bases separated the two germline ends. The CDR3 has 17 amino acids. Whole-study results and caveats: FACS-sorted repertoires could contain abundant clonotypes contaminating from the bulk population. Most clones from primary vaccination resurfaced after the booster (nearly 97% CD4, approximately 88% CD8).

Only a few counts were recorded for this clonotype. Its antigen is not known. The sequences come from PBMCs, collected 15 days after the yellow fever booster vaccination. This chain joins TRBV12-3 or TRBV12-4 and TRBJ2-1, with D possibly matching TRBD2 (5 bases). The TCR sequence derives from a man between 25 and 39 years old who received the YFV17D yellow fever vaccine. CDR3 DNA sequence: TGTGCCAGCAGTTTAGTTCTAGCACCGAGCTCCTACAATGAGCAGTTCTTC. This encodes CASSLVLAPSSYNEQFF.